This T cell receptor (beta chain) was recovered during a study of high-grade serous ovarian cancer treatment subgroups. Study at large: Each sample yielded on average around 7,000 unique TCR beta rearrangements from approximately 15,000 reads. Overall study findings and caveats: Without spatial data, bulk sequencing limits insight into HGSC tumor diversity.

Tumor samples were obtained before definitive surgery or chemotherapy. Method: immunoSEQ multiplex PCR; TCRdb's copy keeps in-frame clones and lacks some. The sample lists approximately 450 clones, 60% to 75% occurring once. The table lists this clone with a few counts. Its antigen is undetermined. Trimming cost V 7 bases and J 4 bases, with 16 bases left between them. This CDR3 spans 15 amino acids. Germline V gene sequence: CDR1 KGHSH, CDR2 LQKENI. The genes are TRBV18 and TRBJ2-2; a weak D match, TRBD2 (6 bases). The sequenced sample consisted of tumor tissue. This TCR was recovered from a human donor with high-grade serous ovarian cancer. The CDR3 nucleotides read TGTGCCAGCTACAGAGGCGGGGCGAGCACCGGGGAGCTGTTTTTT. It codes for CASYRGGASTGELFF.